The 8 T cell receptor beta chains presented below share a single source sample, sequenced in a study of PD-1 blockade in classical Hodgkin lymphoma. All patients experienced relapse after autologous stem cell transplantation, and brentuximab vedotin exposure was variable. PBMCs, once thawed, yielded CD8+ T cells isolated by magnetic negative selection. Assay used: immunoSEQ multiplex PCR; TCRdb lists only in-frame clones, some missing. The table records 10,000 to 15,000 clones, roughly 80% of them present only once. This specimen consisted of CD8+ T cells from blood, obtained at baseline. Receptors originate from a human donor with classical Hodgkin lymphoma.

The J gene is TRBJ1-5, the V gene TRBV15, with D unresolved. Between the trimmed V and J ends, which lost 5 bases and 2 bases, there was a span of 19 bases. Germline V gene sequence: CDR1 LNHNV, CDR2 YYDKDF (reference sequence). The CDR3 spans 17 residues. The DNA of the CDR3 is TGTGCCACCAGCCCCCCCGGCAGAGGAGGTGGCAATCAGCCCCAGCATTTT. Residues: CATSPPGRGGGNQPQHF.

This clone appeared once. The chain joins TRBV5-1 to TRBJ1-4; unclear D gene. Germline V gene lookup returns CDR1 SGHRS and CDR2 YFSETQ. V was cut by 1 base and J by 5 bases, with 9 bases left in between. CDR3 length: 14 amino acids. The CDR3 DNA sequence: TGCGCCAGCAGCTTGTACGGTAACAATGAAAAACTGTTTTTT. Translated, it gives CASSLYGNNEKLFF.

This chain joins TRBV19 and TRBJ1-6; a weak D match, TRBD1 (5 bases). CDR3 length: 15 residues. In germline, CDR1 is LNHDA, CDR2 SQIVND (reference sequence). Trimming stripped 10 bases from V and 7 bases from J, with 20 bases between. Here the CDR3 DNA reads TGTGCCATATCACGGGCCAGGGATTGGAATTCACCCCTCCACTTT. Translated, it gives CAISRARDWNSPLHF.

This clone has a single count. The chain joins TRBV28 to TRBJ1-5, with D perhaps TRBD1 (5 bases). The CDR3 runs to 15 residues. V shed 5 bases and J shed 3 bases, with 14 bases lying between them. In germline, CDR1 is MDHEN, CDR2 SYDVKM. In DNA, the CDR3 is TGTGCCAGCAGTGGTCGAATTGGGACCAATCAGCCCCAGCATTTT. Translated: CASSGRIGTNQPQHF.

The V and J genes are TRBV7-3 and TRBJ2-7; 10 bases map to TRBD2. Trimming at V came to 6 bases and at J to 1 base, leaving 9 bases not matched to a gene. This CDR3 contains 16 residues. The germline V gene encodes CDR1 SGHTA and CDR2 FQGTGA. For the CDR3, the DNA is TGTGCCAGCAGTTCGGGATGGACTAGCGGTTCCTACGAGCAGTACTTC. Residues: CASSSGWTSGSYEQYF.

The V call is TRBV11-2, the J call TRBJ2-3; D is undetermined. V was clipped by 1 base and J by 4 bases, with 6 bases between them. This CDR3 is 13 amino acids long. CDR1 and CDR2 from the germline V gene are SGHAT and FQNNGV. The CDR3 DNA is TGTGCCAGCAGCTTAGTTTACGCAGATACGCAGTATTTT. It specifies CASSLVYADTQYF.

This clone has only a few counts. This sequence joins TRBV27 and TRBJ1-3; 9 nucleotides line up with TRBD1. Germline CDR1 and CDR2: MNHEY and SMNVEV (reference sequence). The junction had 7 bases not matched to a gene; V was cut back by 5 bases and J by 2 bases. The CDR3 consists of 16 residues. The CDR3 bases are TGTGCCAGCAGTACAACAGGGGGCGCGGCTGGAAACACCATATATTTT. This codes for CASSTTGGAAGNTIYF.

This chain connects TRBV27 to TRBJ2-4, with 11 nucleotides matching TRBD2. The CDR3 covers 15 residues. From germline, CDR1 is MNHEY and CDR2 SMNVEV (reference sequence). V trimming: 3 bases; J trimming: 3 bases; junction bases outside the gene matches: 1. The CDR3 region is CASSLGTSGKNIQYF. The CDR3 nucleotides are TGTGCCAGCAGTTTGGGGACTAGCGGCAAAAACATTCAGTACTTC.